These 9 T cell receptor beta chains came from one sample sequenced in a study of low-dose radiotherapy and immunotherapy resistance in tumors. TRAV- and TRBV-specific primers were used for first-strand cDNA, which covered alpha and beta chains. Both a constant-region primer and a V-primer adapter served to amplify TCRs across approximately 19 PCR cycles. One entry per CDR3 protein, called by TCRdb with MiXCR from the reads. The repertoire holds tens of thousands of distinct CDR3 sequences, with 20% to 25% as singletons. The time point was: after trial treatment. The treatment was: LDRT plus nivolumab, ipilimumab, low-dose cyclophosphamide and aspirin (RACIN trial). The sequences come from PBMCs, collected after low-dose radiotherapy plus immunotherapy. The receptors stem from a female donor with ovarian cancer.

A word on this clonotype: It is unclear where the CDR3 begins or ends on the DNA, so no DNA is shown, and the CDR3 is as TCRdb lists it. This chain links TRBV13 with TRBJ1-3; the tabulated D call, TRBD1, remains unverified against the DNA. Inclusive of both ends, the CDR3 amounts to 16 amino acids. Germline CDR1 and CDR2: PRHDT and FYEKMQ (reference sequence). This chain's CDR3 is CASSSVGAGSGNTIYF.

Many counts were recorded for this clonotype. This sequence joins TRBV18 and TRBJ1-1; D remains unclear. The germline gives CDR1 KGHSH, CDR2 LQKENI. V was cut by 2 bases and J by 2 bases, with 9 bases left in between. CDR3 length: 14 amino acids. CDR3 sequence reads: CASSPSRANTEAFF. The CDR3, as DNA: TGTGCCAGCTCACCAAGCCGGGCAAACACTGAAGCTTTCTTT.

This clonotype was seen repeatedly, ten times or more. The chain is built from TRBV19 and TRBJ2-4; D is uncertain. CDR1 LNHDA and CDR2 SQIVND come from the germline V gene (reference sequence). The V and J ends lost 3 bases and 0 bases respectively, with 6 bases between them. The CDR3 runs 14 residues. This chain's CDR3 is CASSIGKAKNIQYF. In nucleotides, the CDR3 is TGTGCCAGTAGTATCGGCAAAGCCAAAAACATTCAGTACTTC.

The chain has TRBV5-3 and TRBJ2-5, with 14 nucleotides matching TRBD2. TRBV5-3 is flagged as an ORF with uncertain function. This CDR3 is 16 amino acids long. J gave up 5 bases and V 8 bases, and 11 bases lay outside the gene matches. In nucleotides, the CDR3 is TGTGCCAGCAGCCACGGGACTAGCGGGAGATCGGAGACCCAGTACTTC. The encoded protein is CASSHGTSGRSETQYF.

Many counts were recorded for this clonotype. The chain links TRBV7-9 to TRBJ2-5; a weak D match, TRBD2 (5 bases). Germline V lookup: CDR1 SEHNR, CDR2 FQNEAQ (reference sequence). The CDR3 is 15 amino acids. With 6 bases removed from V and 5 bases from J, the gap between germline ends came to 19 bases. CDR3 nucleotides: TGTGCCAGCAGTCTCGGACTTTCTCAGAGGGAGACCCAGTACTTC. Protein product: CASSLGLSQRETQYF.

This clonotype was counted at least ten times. V usage is TRBV7-8 and J usage is TRBJ1-5; D is ambiguous. Germline V gene sequence: CDR1 SGHVS, CDR2 FQNEAQ. The CDR3 loop spans 14 amino acids. V lost 1 base and J 9 bases, leaving 13 bases between the germline ends. In DNA, the CDR3 is TGTGCCAGCAGCTTAGGGTCGGCCGCTCGGCCCCAGCATTTT. Encoded protein: CASSLGSAARPQHF. Complete variable domain (other parts from reference TRBV7-8 and TRBJ1-5): GAGVSQSPRYKVAKRGQDVALRCDPISGHVSLFWYQQALGQGPEFLTYFQNEAQLDKSGLPSDRFFAERPEGSVSTLKIQRTQQEDSAVYLCASSLGSAARPQHFGDGTRLSIL.

This clonotype came up many times. The chain has TRBV6-2 or TRBV6-3 and TRBJ1-1, with D hard to call. CDR1 is MNHEY, CDR2 SVGEGT, per germline. Trimming took off 5 bases at V and 1 base at J, with 2 bases between the two ends. This CDR3 spans 11 amino acids. The CDR3 spells CASSGNTEAFF. The CDR3 DNA reads TGTGCCAGCAGTGGGAACACTGAAGCTTTCTTT.

This clonotype was detected many times. The chain couples TRBV24-1 to TRBJ2-3, with 7 nucleotides matching TRBD1. The CDR3 sequence is 16 residues long. V lost 7 bases, J lost 3 bases, and 12 bases stayed unmatched. Germline V gives CDR1 KGHDR, CDR2 SFDVKD. This CDR3 is CATRGHRDRLTDTQYF. For the CDR3, the DNA is TGTGCCACCAGGGGGCACCGGGACAGACTGACAGATACGCAGTATTTT.

The chain combines TRBV13 with TRBJ2-7, with no clear D. The CDR3 extends over 13 amino acids. The germline gives CDR1 PRHDT, CDR2 FYEKMQ (reference sequence). V was clipped by 1 base and J by 4 bases, with 8 bases between them. CDR3 sequence: CASSLVPPYEQYF. For the CDR3, the DNA is TGTGCCAGCAGCTTAGTCCCCCCTTACGAGCAGTACTTC.